One and the same sample provided the 14 T cell receptor beta chains below, sequenced in a study of blood T cell repertoires in COVID-19. Generated by immunoSEQ multiplex PCR, the TCRdb table keeps only in-frame clones and is missing some. Here the sample spans about 120,000 clones, roughly 83% being singletons. The sequenced sample was peripheral blood. The source of these receptors is a man aged 25 to 45 with acute or convalescent COVID-19.

The rearrangement joins TRBV9 to TRBJ1-2; D gene ambiguous. The germline gives CDR1 SGDLS, CDR2 YYNGEE. The V and J ends lost 0 bases and 0 bases respectively, with 9 bases between them. This CDR3 region has 15 residues. The chain's CDR3 is CASSVAIASNYGYTF. For the CDR3, the DNA is TGTGCCAGCAGCGTAGCTATAGCGTCTAACTATGGCTACACCTTC.

The chain combines TRBV25-1 with TRBJ1-3, with D unclear. This CDR3 has 15 residues. Germline values: CDR1 MGHDK, CDR2 SYGVNS. Trimming took 1 base from V and 1 from J, leaving 8 bases between them. CDR3 amino acids: CASSESTLSGNTIYF. CDR3 coding DNA: TGTGCCAGCAGTGAATCTACCCTTTCTGGAAACACCATATATTTT.

This chain links TRBV11-2 with TRBJ2-1, with 7 bases identical to TRBD2. The CDR3 runs 14 residues. V shed 5 bases and J 7 bases; nucleotides not matched to a gene: 8. Per germline, CDR1 SGHAT and CDR2 FQNNGV. CDR3 residues: CASSLDGGGNEQFF. In DNA, the CDR3 is TGTGCCAGCAGCCTCGATGGGGGGGGAAATGAGCAGTTCTTC.

The V call is TRBV9, the J call TRBJ2-5; TRBD2 aligns across 7 bases. V trimming: 4 bases; J trimming: 2 bases; junction bases outside the gene matches: 5. The germline V gene encodes CDR1 SGDLS and CDR2 YYNGEE. The CDR3 totals 14 residues. The CDR3: CASSPGGTQETQYF. In nucleotides, the CDR3 is TGTGCCAGCAGCCCGGGGGGAACACAAGAGACCCAGTACTTC.

The chain couples TRBV7-6 to TRBJ2-4, with D perhaps matching TRBD2 (6 bases). The germline CDR1 and CDR2 sequences are SGHVS and FNYEAQ. CDR3 length equals 15 residues. V was cut by 1 base and J by 12 bases, with 19 bases left in between. Written as DNA, the CDR3 is TGTGCCAGCAGCTTAGGGGGAGGTCTAGCAGGTCCTCAGTACTTC. Its protein product is CASSLGGGLAGPQYF.

This clone was recorded once. The genes are TRBV10-3 and TRBJ1-5; 8 bases are a match to TRBD1. Germline assignment: CDR1 ENHRY and CDR2 SYGVKD. The V and J ends lost 0 bases and 6 bases, in that order; junction bases with no gene match: 1. The CDR3 contains 14 residues. CDR3 DNA sequence: TGTGCCATCAGTGAGTCTACAGGGGGTCAGCCCCAGCATTTT. Translating it yields CAISESTGGQPQHF.

The gene calls are TRBV5-8 and TRBJ2-4; D is possibly TRBD2 (7 bases). The V gene's germline CDR1 is SGHTS and CDR2 YDEGEE. CDR3 size: 18 residues. V was cut by 4 bases and J by 0 bases, with 20 bases left in between. CDR3 residues: CASSRGAQGDQAKNIQYF. Written as DNA, the CDR3 is TGTGCCAGCAGCCGGGGGGCACAGGGCGATCAAGCCAAAAACATTCAGTACTTC.

The chain combines TRBV2 with TRBJ2-2; TRBD1 matches 10 bases. V gave up 7 bases and J gave up 4 bases; unmatched junction bases: 3. In germline, CDR1 is SNHLY, CDR2 FYNNEI. CDR3 size: 14 residues. The CDR3 coding sequence is TGTGCCAGCACCGGGACAGGGGCCACCGGGGAGCTGTTTTTT. Translated, it gives CASTGTGATGELFF. The full variable domain, its missing parts supplied by reference TRBV2 and TRBJ2-2, is EPEVTQTPSHQVTQMGQEVILRCVPISNHLYFYWYRQILGQKVEFLVSFYNNEISEKSEIFDDQFSVERPDGSNFTLKIRSTKLEDSAMYFCASTGTGATGELFFGEGSRLTVL.

V usage is TRBV7-2 and J usage is TRBJ2-7; 8 nucleotides align to TRBD2. Germline lookup yields CDR1 SGHTA and CDR2 FQGNSA. Trimming at V came to 6 bases and at J to 5 bases, leaving 9 bases not matched to a gene. The CDR3 covers 14 residues. CDR3 sequence (DNA): TGTGCCAGCAGTCGGGGGGGGCCGTTCCACGAGCAGTACTTC. It encodes CASSRGGPFHEQYF.

This chain links TRBV2 with TRBJ2-5; possible D gene TRBD1, 5 bases. The V gene's germline CDR1 is SNHLY and CDR2 FYNNEI. This CDR3 is 13 amino acids long. The ends were cut back, 5 bases at V and 2 bases at J, with 9 bases in the middle. The CDR3 nucleotides read TGTGCCAGCAGTTATAGACAGCAAGAGACCCAGTACTTC. Its protein product is CASSYRQQETQYF.

The V call is TRBV5-5, the J call TRBJ2-7; tentative D call: TRBD2 (6 bases). Trimming removed 7 bases from V and 0 bases from J, with 17 bases in between. CDR1 is SGHKS and CDR2 is YYEKEE in the germline V gene (reference sequence). This CDR3 spans 15 amino acids. DNA for the CDR3: TGTGCCAGCCTCGCTGGGGCGGGATCCTCCTACGAGCAGTACGTC. Its translation: CASLAGAGSSYEQYV.

The chain carries TRBV10-3 and TRBJ2-7, with TRBD2 as a possible D gene (6 bases). V dropped 2 bases and J dropped 0 bases, with 23 bases sitting between them. Germline loops: CDR1 ENHRY, CDR2 SYGVKD. CDR3 length equals 19 residues. The CDR3 protein is CAISENQEWQEGSSYEQYF. The CDR3 nucleotides are TGTGCCATCAGTGAGAATCAGGAGTGGCAGGAGGGATCCTCCTACGAGCAGTACTTC.

The table lists this clone with many counts. The V call is TRBV6-1, the J call TRBJ2-5; 7 bases align to TRBD1. CDR1 and CDR2 from the germline V gene are MNHNS and SASEGT. V was pared by 3 bases and J by 1 base, with 2 bases of the junction left unmatched. The CDR3 spans 14 residues. In nucleotides, the CDR3 is TGTGCCAGCAGTGAGACAGGGCCCCAAGAGACCCAGTACTTC. This gives the protein CASSETGPQETQYF.

This chain connects TRBV19 to TRBJ2-7; TRBD2 matches 9 bases. V lost 2 bases to trimming and J lost 4 bases; unmatched junction nucleotides: 9. Germline V lookup: CDR1 LNHDA, CDR2 SQIVND (reference sequence). The CDR3 length is 16 residues. The CDR3 is CASSIRESGGSYEQYF. The CDR3 region has the DNA TGTGCCAGTAGTATACGGGAGAGCGGGGGGAGTTACGAGCAGTACTTC.